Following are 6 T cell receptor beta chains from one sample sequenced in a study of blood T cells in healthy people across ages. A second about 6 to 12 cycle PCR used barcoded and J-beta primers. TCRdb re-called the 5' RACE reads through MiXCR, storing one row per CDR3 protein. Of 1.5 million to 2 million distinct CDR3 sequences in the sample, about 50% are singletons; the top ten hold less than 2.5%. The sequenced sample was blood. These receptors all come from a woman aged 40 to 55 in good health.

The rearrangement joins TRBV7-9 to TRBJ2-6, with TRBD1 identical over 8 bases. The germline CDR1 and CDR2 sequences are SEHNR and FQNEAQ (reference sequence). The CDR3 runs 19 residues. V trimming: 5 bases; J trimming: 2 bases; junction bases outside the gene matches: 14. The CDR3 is CASSTRRGQALAGANVLTF. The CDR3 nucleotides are TGTGCCAGCAGCACCCGAAGGGGACAGGCATTAGCTGGGGCCAACGTCCTGACTTTC.

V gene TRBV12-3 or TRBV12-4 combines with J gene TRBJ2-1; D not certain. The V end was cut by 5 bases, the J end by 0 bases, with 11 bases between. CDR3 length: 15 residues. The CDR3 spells CASSRVLSSYNEQFF. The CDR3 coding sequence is TGTGCCAGCAGTAGGGTTTTAAGCTCCTACAATGAGCAGTTCTTC.

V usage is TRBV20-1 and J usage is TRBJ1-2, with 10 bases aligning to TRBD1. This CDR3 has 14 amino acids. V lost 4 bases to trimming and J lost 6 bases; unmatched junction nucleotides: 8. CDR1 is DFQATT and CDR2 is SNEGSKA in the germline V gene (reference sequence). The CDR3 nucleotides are TGCAGTGCTATTGATGCCGGGACAGGGGATGGCTACACCTTC. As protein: CSAIDAGTGDGYTF.

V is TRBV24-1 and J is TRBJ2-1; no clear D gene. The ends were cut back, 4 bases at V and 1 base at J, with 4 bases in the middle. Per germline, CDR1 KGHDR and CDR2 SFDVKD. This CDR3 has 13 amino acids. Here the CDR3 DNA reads TGTGCCACCAGTGAACTATCCTACAATGAGCAGTTCTTC. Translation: CATSELSYNEQFF.

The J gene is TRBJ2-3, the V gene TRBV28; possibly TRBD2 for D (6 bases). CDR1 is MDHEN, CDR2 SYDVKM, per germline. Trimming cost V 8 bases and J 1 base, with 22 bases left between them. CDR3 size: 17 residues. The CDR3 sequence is CASLATAGLLGTDTQYF. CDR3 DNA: TGTGCCAGCCTAGCAACGGCGGGGCTCCTAGGCACAGATACGCAGTATTTT.

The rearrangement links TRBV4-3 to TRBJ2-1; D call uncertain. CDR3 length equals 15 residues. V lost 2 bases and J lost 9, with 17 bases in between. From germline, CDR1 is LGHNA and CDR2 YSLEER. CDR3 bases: TGCGCCAGCAGCCAAAGCTCTCTCGGCAGTACTGAGCAGTTCTTC. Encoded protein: CASSQSSLGSTEQFF.